One sample yielded the 2 T cell receptor beta chains listed below, sequenced in a study of blood T cells in healthy people across ages. A second roughly 7 to 12 cycle PCR used barcoded and J-beta primers. A single record per CDR3 protein comes from TCRdb applying MiXCR to the 5' RACE reads. The data show more than 1.4 million distinct CDR3 sequences, roughly 45% seen once. The sequencing sample was made of blood. These TCRs come from a woman between 18 and 29 years old in good health.

This clonotype was seen a handful of times. V is TRBV13 and J is TRBJ2-5; 7 bases fit TRBD2. The CDR3 is made up of 15 amino acids. Unmatched junction bases numbered 9, after V lost 7 bases and J lost 1 base. Germline assignment: CDR1 PRHDT and CDR2 FYEKMQ (reference sequence). CDR3 coding DNA: TGTGCCAGCACCCTCCTGGGGGGGACCCAAGAGACCCAGTACTTC. Its translation is CASTLLGGTQETQYF.

V is TRBV6-6 and J is TRBJ2-3; no reliable D call. Germline V gene sequence: CDR1 MNHNY, CDR2 SVGAGI (reference sequence). CDR3 length: 10 residues. Deletions cut 9 bases from V and 5 bases from J, with 6 bases between. CDR3 in DNA: TGTGCCAGTGGAAAAGATACGCAGTATTTT. Protein: CASGKDTQYF.